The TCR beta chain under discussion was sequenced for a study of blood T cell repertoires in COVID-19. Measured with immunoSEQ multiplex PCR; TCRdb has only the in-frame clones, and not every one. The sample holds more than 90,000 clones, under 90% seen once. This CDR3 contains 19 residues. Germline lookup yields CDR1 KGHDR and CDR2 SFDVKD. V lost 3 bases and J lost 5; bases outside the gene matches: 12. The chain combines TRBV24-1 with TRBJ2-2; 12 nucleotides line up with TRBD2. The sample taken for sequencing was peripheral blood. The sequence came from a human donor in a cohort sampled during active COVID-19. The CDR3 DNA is TGTGCCACCAGTGATCCAACTCGACTAGCGGGAGTGGGAACCGGGGAGCTGTTTTTT. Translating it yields CATSDPTRLAGVGTGELFF.